What follows is one T cell receptor (beta chain) and its context. Its antigen is undetermined. The sample belongs to a study of T cells after yellow fever vaccination. Template switching with 5'RACE generated the TCR cDNA and added a universal primer site and UMIs. TCRdb redid the calling of the 5' RACE reads with MiXCR, one entry per CDR3 protein. This sample has about 430,000 distinct CDR3 sequences; roughly a sixth occur once, and the top ten carry 18%. Study-level findings and limits: Clones that expanded after primary vaccination mostly reappeared after the booster (around 96% CD4, around 87% CD8). Clonotypes shared by both compartments, CD4 and CD8, made up a small share.

Looked up from germline, CDR1 is MNHEY and CDR2 is SVGAGI. The J segment lost 9 bases and the V segment lost 5 bases, leaving 9 bases of the junction unmatched. The CDR3 sequence is 15 residues long. Sequenced material: PBMCs, taken before the yellow fever booster vaccination. The sequence came from a man aged 18 to 30 who received the YFV17D yellow fever vaccine. V is TRBV6-5 and J is TRBJ2-1; 11 nucleotides align to TRBD2. Written as DNA, the CDR3 is TGTGCCAGCAGTAACGTAGCGGGGGGGCGGCCTGAGCAGTTCTTC. The encoded protein is CASSNVAGGRPEQFF.